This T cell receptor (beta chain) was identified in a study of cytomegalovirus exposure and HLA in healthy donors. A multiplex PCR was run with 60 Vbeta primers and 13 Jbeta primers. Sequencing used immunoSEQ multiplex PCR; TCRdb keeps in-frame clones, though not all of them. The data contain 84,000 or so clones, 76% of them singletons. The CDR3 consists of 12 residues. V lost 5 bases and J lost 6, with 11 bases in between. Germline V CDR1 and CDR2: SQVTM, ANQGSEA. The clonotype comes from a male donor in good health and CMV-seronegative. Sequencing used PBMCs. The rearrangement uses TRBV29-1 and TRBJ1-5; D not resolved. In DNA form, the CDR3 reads TGCAGCGTTATACTTGCGGGTCAGCCCCAGCATTTT. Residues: CSVILAGQPQHF.